The 30 T cell receptor beta chains given below trace back to one sample, sequenced in a study of T cell responses to AZD1222 COVID-19 vaccine. The method was immunoSEQ multiplex PCR; TCRdb's version includes in-frame clones alone and lacks a portion of them. The table lists roughly 180,000 clones, about nine tenths of them singletons, with approximately 3% in the top ten. This specimen consisted of peripheral blood, obtained on day 0 of AZD1222 vaccination. The receptors were sampled from an adult in good health.

The rearrangement links TRBV6-6 to TRBJ1-1; D not certain. The CDR3 spans 15 residues. V was trimmed by 0 bases and J by 0 bases, leaving 8 bases between them. Germline CDR1 reads MNHNY; CDR2 reads SVGAGI (reference sequence). The CDR3 loop is CASSYSSPMNTEAFF. For the CDR3, the DNA is TGTGCCAGCAGTTACTCGAGCCCTATGAACACTGAAGCTTTCTTT.

V usage is TRBV5-5 and J usage is TRBJ2-7; no definite D call. This CDR3 is built from 13 residues. Trimming took 2 bases from V and 5 from J, leaving 11 bases between them. The germline V gene encodes CDR1 SGHKS and CDR2 YYEKEE (reference sequence). The CDR3 DNA is TGTGCCAGCAGCTTTTGGGGTTCTCACGAGCAGTACTTC. As protein: CASSFWGSHEQYF.

The chain links TRBV18 to TRBJ1-3; D uncertain. Per germline, CDR1 KGHSH and CDR2 LQKENI. The CDR3 covers 16 residues. The V gene lost 4 bases and the J gene lost 0 bases, with 13 bases spanning the gap. CDR3 in DNA: TGTGCCAGCTCACGGGTTACGGATAACTCTGGAAACACCATATATTTT. Translation gives CASSRVTDNSGNTIYF.

The chain uses TRBV19 and TRBJ1-1; D might be TRBD1 (5 bases). The CDR3 covers 15 residues. Trimming removed 3 bases from V and 3 bases from J, with 14 bases in between. Looked up from germline, CDR1 is LNHDA and CDR2 is SQIVND (reference sequence). CDR3 DNA: TGTGCCAGTAGTATGGTGAGGGGAGGGGACACTGAAGCTTTCTTT. Translated: CASSMVRGGDTEAFF. Full variable domain (remainder filled in from reference TRBV19 and TRBJ1-1): DGGITQSPKYLFRKEGQNVTLSCEQNLNHDAMYWYRQDPGQGLRLIYYSQIVNDFQKGDIAEGYSVSREKKESFPLTVTSAQKNPTAFYLCASSMVRGGDTEAFFGQGTRLTVV.

This clone was counted only a few times. The rearrangement uses TRBV6-5 and TRBJ1-5; 8 bases are shared with TRBD1. The CDR3 extends over 14 amino acids. V shed 8 bases and J 3 bases; nucleotides not matched to a gene: 6. CDR1 and CDR2 from the germline V gene are MNHEY and SVGAGI. The CDR3 bases are TGTGCCAGCGTACTCCAGGGGGCCAATCAGCCCCAGCATTTT. Translated: CASVLQGANQPQHF.

V and J are TRBV5-1 and TRBJ2-1, with D possibly TRBD1 on 6 matching bases. Between the trimmed V and J ends, which lost 3 bases and 3 bases, there was a span of 7 bases. The CDR3 loop spans 13 amino acids. Germline CDR1 is SGHRS and CDR2 is YFSETQ. The CDR3 protein is CASSWDNYNEQFF. The CDR3 DNA reads TGCGCCAGCAGCTGGGACAACTACAATGAGCAGTTCTTC.

This chain connects TRBV9 to TRBJ1-5; D gene unclear. Germline V gives CDR1 SGDLS, CDR2 YYNGEE. The CDR3 runs to 12 residues. V was clipped by 4 bases and J by 5 bases, with 7 bases between them. DNA for the CDR3: TGTGCCAGCAGCCACGGGGATCAGCCCCAGCATTTT. This sequence encodes CASSHGDQPQHF.

The chain recombines TRBV19 with TRBJ1-1, with unresolved D. This CDR3 comprises 13 residues. V lost 3 bases and J lost 8, with 13 bases in between. Germline V lookup: CDR1 LNHDA, CDR2 SQIVND (reference sequence). The CDR3 is CASSIPATVEAFF. For the CDR3, the DNA is TGTGCCAGTAGTATCCCCGCCACAGTGGAAGCTTTCTTT. The whole variable domain, remainder taken from reference TRBV19 and TRBJ1-1, is DGGITQSPKYLFRKEGQNVTLSCEQNLNHDAMYWYRQDPGQGLRLIYYSQIVNDFQKGDIAEGYSVSREKKESFPLTVTSAQKNPTAFYLCASSIPATVEAFFGQGTRLTVV.

The V and J genes are TRBV5-1 and TRBJ1-2, with D perhaps TRBD1 (6 bases). V was cut by 0 bases and J by 9 bases, with 21 bases left in between. The CDR3 is 16 amino acids. Germline CDR1 SGHRS, CDR2 YFSETQ. The CDR3 sequence is CASSLGLTDLRGSYTF. The CDR3, as DNA: TGCGCCAGCAGCTTGGGTTTGACAGACCTTAGGGGGAGCTACACCTTC.

On this clone itself: An end of the junction does not agree with germline; a read error may underlie this. The chain couples TRBV6-6 to TRBJ2-5; 7 positions agree with TRBD2. The CDR3 runs 11 residues. Germline V gene sequence: CDR1 MNHNY, CDR2 SVGAGI (reference sequence). The CDR3 nucleotides are TGCGCCGGGGGGACCCAAGAGACCCAGTACTTC. It is translated as CAGGTQETQYF.

The rearrangement links TRBV20-1 to TRBJ2-1; 7 bases are a match to TRBD2. The CDR3 runs 13 residues. V dropped 3 bases and J dropped 6; count of bases not matched to a gene: 5. CDR1 is DFQATT, CDR2 SNEGSKA, per germline (reference sequence). CDR3 amino acids: CSASSPSGNEQFF. The CDR3 DNA follows: TGCAGTGCTAGTTCTCCTAGCGGCAATGAGCAGTTCTTC.

The V gene is TRBV3-1 (or the pseudogene TRBV3-2), the J gene TRBJ2-7; D gene unclear. Germline V gene data show CDR1 as LGHDT and CDR2 as YNNKEL (reference sequence). V was pared by 4 bases and J by 5 bases, with 9 bases between. This CDR3 spans 12 amino acids. In DNA, the CDR3 is TGTGCCAGCAGCCCAGACTTCAACGAGCAGTACTTC. Its translation: CASSPDFNEQYF.

V is TRBV9 and J is TRBJ1-1, with D perhaps TRBD1 (6 bases). Trimming stripped 0 bases from V and 5 bases from J, with 14 bases between. Germline V gene lookup returns CDR1 SGDLS and CDR2 YYNGEE. The CDR3 is 15 residues long. CDR3 sequence: CASSVDGGAGTEAFF. CDR3 nucleotides: TGTGCCAGCAGCGTAGATGGGGGGGCGGGGACTGAAGCTTTCTTT.

The chain is built from TRBV6-2 or TRBV6-3 and TRBJ2-7; the D call may be TRBD1 or TRBD2 (7 bases each). The germline CDR1 and CDR2 sequences are MNHEY and SVGEGT. The CDR3 is made up of 13 amino acids. The V end lost 0 bases, the J end lost 7 bases, and 10 bases lay between the germline ends. Here the CDR3 DNA reads TGTGCCAGCAGTTACTCCCAGGGGGGGGAGCAGTACTTC. Its translation is CASSYSQGGEQYF.

The chain employs TRBV3-1 (or the pseudogene TRBV3-2) and TRBJ1-4, with 10 positions matching TRBD1. This CDR3 is 16 amino acids long. The V gene end was trimmed by 3 bases and the J gene end by 2 bases; junction bases not matched to a gene: 3. CDR1 and CDR2 (germline): LGHDT, YNNKEL (reference sequence). CDR3 region: CASSQGDRGTNEKLFF. The CDR3 coding sequence is TGTGCCAGCAGCCAGGGGGACAGGGGTACTAATGAAAAACTGTTTTTT.

The rearrangement uses TRBV28 and TRBJ1-6; D is ambiguous. CDR1 MDHEN and CDR2 SYDVKM come from the germline V gene. Trimming cost V 3 bases and J 8 bases, with 14 bases left between them. This CDR3 contains 15 residues. CDR3 sequence: CASSFPGSRYSPLHF. The CDR3 DNA reads TGTGCCAGCAGTTTCCCAGGCAGCCGGTATTCACCCCTCCACTTT. Complete variable domain (other parts from reference TRBV28 and TRBJ1-6): DVKVTQSSRYLVKRTGEKVFLECVQDMDHENMFWYRQDPGLGLRLIYFSYDVKMKEKGDIPEGYSVSREKKERFSLILESASTNQTSMYLCASSFPGSRYSPLHFGNGTRLTVT.

The J gene is TRBJ1-1, the V gene TRBV2; D gene unclear. Trimming stripped 3 bases from V and 10 bases from J, with 6 bases between. This CDR3 comprises 10 residues. Germline values: CDR1 SNHLY, CDR2 FYNNEI. The CDR3: CASSDRGAFF. In DNA form, the CDR3 reads TGTGCCAGCAGTGACCGTGGAGCTTTCTTT.

The V gene is TRBV5-1, the J gene TRBJ2-2; 8 bases match TRBD2. The CDR3 sequence is 15 residues long. CDR1 SGHRS and CDR2 YFSETQ come from the germline V gene. After removal of 0 bases from V and 3 bases from J, the junction contained 1 base not matched to a gene. The DNA for the CDR3 is TGCGCCAGCAGCTTGGAAGCGGGGGACACCGGGGAGCTGTTTTTT. Protein product: CASSLEAGDTGELFF.

The chain joins TRBV6-6 to TRBJ2-7; 10 bases agree with TRBD2. Germline V CDR1 and CDR2: MNHNY, SVGAGI (reference sequence). The CDR3 totals 14 residues. With V trimmed by 5 bases and J by 3 bases, 4 bases remained unmatched. The CDR3 region is CASSLLAGLYEQYF. Written as DNA, the CDR3 is TGTGCCAGCAGTCTACTAGCGGGGCTCTACGAGCAGTACTTC.

This sequence joins TRBV6-5 and TRBJ2-2, with D unresolved. The germline gives CDR1 MNHEY, CDR2 SVGAGI. The CDR3 covers 15 residues. The V end lost 0 bases, the J end lost 0 bases, and 5 bases lay between the germline ends. CDR3 coding DNA: TGTGCCAGCAGTTACTCGATAACGAACACCGGGGAGCTGTTTTTT. As protein: CASSYSITNTGELFF.

This clone came up once. The CDR3, as DNA: TGTGCCACCAGTGACGGCCGCGAGGGGAGAGAGACCCAGTACTTC. Residues: CATSDGREGRETQYF. The chain recombines TRBV24-1 with TRBJ2-5; D is perhaps TRBD1 or TRBD2 (5 bases each). Per germline, CDR1 KGHDR and CDR2 SFDVKD. The V end lost 4 bases, the J end lost 4 bases, and 15 bases lay between the germline ends. The CDR3 spans 15 residues.

The chain combines TRBV5-1 with TRBJ2-7; D call uncertain. The V gene lost 5 bases and the J gene lost 5 bases, with 14 bases spanning the gap. Per germline, CDR1 SGHRS and CDR2 YFSETQ. The CDR3 sequence is 13 residues long. For the CDR3, the DNA is TGCGCCAGCAGTACCGAGTTAGGTAACGAGCAGTACTTC. This gives the protein CASSTELGNEQYF.

The V call is TRBV6-6, the J call TRBJ2-7, with D perhaps TRBD2 (5 bases). Trimming shortened V by 6 bases and J by 2 bases, and 14 bases separated the two germline ends. CDR3 size: 14 residues. Germline V gene data show CDR1 as MNHNY and CDR2 as SVGAGI (reference sequence). The DNA for the CDR3 is TGTGCCAGCAGCCCAAGGACGGGAACCTACGAGCAGTACTTC. Translating gives CASSPRTGTYEQYF.

This chain joins TRBV7-9 and TRBJ2-5; 10 nucleotides agree with TRBD2. The CDR3 has 16 amino acids. From germline, CDR1 is SEHNR and CDR2 FQNEAQ (reference sequence). Trimming cost V 2 bases and J 5 bases; bases outside gene matches: 8. The CDR3 nucleotides read TGTGCCAGCAGCTTAAGGGCTAGCGGGGGAACGGAGACCCAGTACTTC. The encoded protein is CASSLRASGGTETQYF.

The J gene is TRBJ2-1, the V gene TRBV12-3 or TRBV12-4; D gene uncertain. Deletions cut 5 bases from V and 15 bases from J, with 17 bases between. The CDR3 has 12 residues. The CDR3 DNA reads as TGTGCCAGCAGTCACCGGGCACCTCCGCCGTTCTTC. This translates into CASSHRAPPPFF.

This clone was counted a single time. The chain uses TRBV7-6 and TRBJ1-6; possible D gene TRBD1, 5 bases. Deletions cut 1 base from V and 8 bases from J, with 12 bases between. Looked up from germline, CDR1 is SGHVS and CDR2 is FNYEAQ. The CDR3 covers 15 residues. The CDR3: CASSLETAWDSPLHF. In DNA, the CDR3 is TGTGCCAGCAGCTTAGAGACAGCTTGGGATTCACCCCTCCACTTT.

Note on this clone: Distinct nucleotide sequences in the sample also encode this CDR3. This chain uses TRBV7-9 with TRBJ1-1; a weak D match, TRBD1 (6 bases). The CDR3 has 14 amino acids. Trimming stripped 3 bases from V and 0 bases from J, with 8 bases between. Per the germline V gene, CDR1 is SEHNR and CDR2 is FQNEAQ (reference sequence). The CDR3 reads CASSLGGLNTEAFF. CDR3 nucleotides: TGTGCCAGCAGCTTGGGGGGCTTGAACACTGAAGCTTTCTTT.

This clone was picked up one time. The chain uses TRBV5-1 and TRBJ2-3; 7 nucleotides align to TRBD2. Trimming at V came to 4 bases and at J to 1 base, leaving 9 bases not matched to a gene. CDR1 and CDR2 (germline): SGHRS, YFSETQ. This CDR3 spans 16 amino acids. The CDR3 protein is CASSRAGPTGTDTQYF. CDR3 in DNA: TGCGCCAGCAGCCGAGCGGGACCGACCGGCACAGATACGCAGTATTTT.

V gene TRBV6-5 combines with J gene TRBJ2-3; TRBD2 matches at 8 bases. The V gene's germline CDR1 is MNHEY and CDR2 SVGAGI. The CDR3 runs to 15 residues. The J segment lost 5 bases and the V segment lost 4 bases, leaving 8 bases of the junction unmatched. The CDR3 sequence is CASSFLRGGRDTQYF. CDR3 nucleotides: TGTGCCAGCAGTTTTCTTCGGGGGGGCAGAGATACGCAGTATTTT.

The chain joins TRBV29-1 to TRBJ2-2; 10 bases fit TRBD1. The CDR3 covers 18 residues. From germline, CDR1 is SQVTM and CDR2 ANQGSEA. V lost 0 bases, J lost 0 bases, and 7 bases stayed unmatched. The CDR3 sequence is CSVEDRGQGDPNTGELFF. The CDR3, as DNA: TGCAGCGTTGAAGATCGAGGACAGGGGGACCCGAACACCGGGGAGCTGTTTTTT.